The T cell receptor (beta chain) described here comes from a study of cytomegalovirus exposure and HLA in healthy donors. General study points: Sequencing likely generated an artifact that appeared as a cluster of highly shared sequence variants. Sequencing depth across donors, presence/absence analyses assumed, was roughly uniform.

Use of 60 Vbeta and 13 Jbeta primers characterized the PCR. Sequenced by immunoSEQ multiplex PCR; TCRdb stores in-frame clones only, minus some. The sample holds 120,000 or so clones, 60% to 80% seen once. A few counts support this clone. Its antigen is unknown. As for the donors, each was a healthy bone marrow donor. Germline-derived CDR1 and CDR2 are SGHTA and FQGNSA. With 5 bases clipped from V and 0 bases from J, the junction kept 15 bases outside the gene matches. The CDR3 covers 19 residues. This receptor was obtained from a man aged 25-40 years in good health and CMV-seronegative. The chain has TRBV7-2 and TRBJ2-7, with 11 bases identical to TRBD1. The sequencing sample was made of PBMCs. Written as DNA, the CDR3 is TGTGCCAGCAGCCCCCTCCGGGACAGGGGGGGCATTCCCTCCTACGAGCAGTACTTC. This sequence encodes CASSPLRDRGGIPSYEQYF.